This T cell receptor beta chain originates from a study of molecular identifiers for immune sequencing clone quantification. Of note for this clonotype: Its cognate antigen is unknown.

Germline CDR1 reads SQVTM; CDR2 reads ANQGSEA. The germline V and J ends were trimmed by 3 bases and 2 bases, with 11 bases remaining between them. The CDR3 totals 13 residues. Sorted inputs of roughly 17,000 to 1,000,000 cells, with 10%, 30% or 50% RNA, yielded naive CD8 libraries. Findings of the study overall: Clones above 20 RNA copies contained over 97% of effector molecules but under 1% of naive ones.

TCRdb fed the PCR reads into MiXCR, producing one record per CDR3 protein. The sample lists about 640,000 distinct CDR3 sequences, 20% occurring once. This clonotype was sampled from a human donor in good health. Some libraries in this study had Jurkat cell RNA spiked in. V is TRBV29-1 and J is TRBJ2-7; tentative D call: TRBD1 (6 bases). The sample was naive CD8+ T cells from blood, with Jurkat cell RNA spiked in. Subset: FACS-sorted CD8+CD4-CCR7+CD45RA+ naive T cells. The CDR3 protein is CSVDRGDPYEQYF. The CDR3 DNA is TGCAGCGTTGACAGGGGCGACCCCTACGAGCAGTACTTC.